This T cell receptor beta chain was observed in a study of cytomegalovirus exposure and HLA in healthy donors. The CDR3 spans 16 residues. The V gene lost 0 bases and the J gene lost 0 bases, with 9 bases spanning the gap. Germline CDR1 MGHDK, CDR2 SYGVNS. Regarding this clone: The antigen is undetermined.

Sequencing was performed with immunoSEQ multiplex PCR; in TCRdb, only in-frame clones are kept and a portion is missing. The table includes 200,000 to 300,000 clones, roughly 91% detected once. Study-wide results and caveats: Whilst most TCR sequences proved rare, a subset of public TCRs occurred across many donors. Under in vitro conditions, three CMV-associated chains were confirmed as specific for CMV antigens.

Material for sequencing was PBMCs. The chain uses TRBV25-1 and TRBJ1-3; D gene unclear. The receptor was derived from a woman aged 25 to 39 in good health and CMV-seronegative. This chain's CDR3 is CASSEYLGGSGNTIYF. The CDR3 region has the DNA TGTGCCAGCAGTGAATATCTGGGAGGCTCTGGAAACACCATATATTTT.